The rows below give T cell receptor beta chains drawn from one sample of a study of T cell repertoires in aging, cancer and after chemotherapy. Via MiXCR, TCRdb re-called the multiplex PCR reads, giving one row per CDR3 protein. The sample consists of around 5,000 distinct CDR3 sequences, approximately 27% of them appearing once. Material: blood. The receptors derive from a human donor in good health. Both conserved end residues are part of each CDR3. Fields, in order: D gene, V gene, J gene, clone size, CDR3 length, CDR3 protein, CDR3 DNA. A D gene is named only where the DNA matches it firmly. The size entry is marked missing in some rows and otherwise reads once, few, many or a size class.

d_gene: .; v_gene: TRBV18; j_gene: TRBJ2-5; abundance: medium-sized; len: 16; CDR3aa: CASSPLARGFQETQYF; CDR3nt: TGTGCCAGCTCACCCCTCGCCAGGGGTTTCCAAGAGACCCAGTACTTC
d_gene: TRBD1; v_gene: TRBV5-4; j_gene: TRBJ2-5; abundance: .; len: 14; CDR3aa: CASSWQDRVETQYF; CDR3nt: TGTGCCAGCAGCTGGCAGGACAGGGTTGAGACCCAGTACTTC
d_gene: .; v_gene: TRBV29-1; j_gene: TRBJ1-1; abundance: medium-sized; len: 15; CDR3aa: CSIHRDFKGNTEAFF; CDR3nt: TGCAGCATCCACCGGGACTTCAAAGGGAACACTGAAGCTTTCTTT
d_gene: .; v_gene: TRBV5-6; j_gene: TRBJ2-2; abundance: medium-sized; len: 15; CDR3aa: CASEQVGRITGELFF; CDR3nt: TGTGCCAGCGAACAGGTGGGCAGAATAACCGGGGAGCTGTTTTTT
d_gene: TRBD1; v_gene: TRBV6-5; j_gene: TRBJ1-1; abundance: few; len: 16; CDR3aa: CASSYVTGGRNTEAFF; CDR3nt: TGTGCCAGCAGTTACGTGACAGGGGGCAGGAACACTGAAGCTTTCTTT
d_gene: .; v_gene: TRBV12-3/TRBV12-4; j_gene: TRBJ1-4; abundance: medium-sized; len: 14; CDR3aa: CASSFQAAGEKLFF; CDR3nt: TGTGCCAGCAGTTTTCAGGCGGCCGGGGAAAAACTGTTTTTT
d_gene: .; v_gene: TRBV5-1; j_gene: TRBJ2-5; abundance: .; len: 16; CDR3aa: CASSLGAHGLQETQYF; CDR3nt: TGCGCCAGCAGCTTGGGGGCCCACGGCCTCCAAGAGACCCAGTACTTC
d_gene: .; v_gene: TRBV30; j_gene: TRBJ1-2; abundance: few; len: 13; CDR3aa: CAWSVSHFYGYTF; CDR3nt: TGTGCCTGGAGTGTTTCGCATTTCTATGGCTACACCTTC
d_gene: TRBD2; v_gene: TRBV7-9; j_gene: TRBJ2-1; abundance: .; len: 15; CDR3aa: CASSLTSGSTNEQFF; CDR3nt: TGTGCCAGCAGCTTAACTAGCGGGAGTACCAATGAGCAGTTCTTC
d_gene: TRBD1; v_gene: TRBV20-1; j_gene: TRBJ2-7; abundance: .; len: 14; CDR3aa: CSAIFTGGRNEQYF; CDR3nt: TGCAGTGCTATATTTACAGGGGGGAGGAACGAGCAGTACTTC
d_gene: .; v_gene: TRBV6-5; j_gene: TRBJ1-2; abundance: medium-sized; len: 13; CDR3aa: CASSYGRDYGYTF; CDR3nt: TGTGCCAGCAGTTACGGCAGAGACTATGGCTACACCTTC
d_gene: TRBD2; v_gene: TRBV19; j_gene: TRBJ2-7; abundance: medium-sized; len: 13; CDR3aa: CASSLLAGDEQYF; CDR3nt: TGTGCCAGTAGTCTCCTAGCGGGAGACGAGCAGTACTTC
d_gene: TRBD1; v_gene: TRBV24-1; j_gene: TRBJ1-2; abundance: few; len: 17; CDR3aa: CATSGVGDRFANYGYTF; CDR3nt: TGTGCCACCAGTGGTGTGGGGGACAGATTTGCTAACTATGGCTACACCTTC
d_gene: TRBD2; v_gene: TRBV7-2; j_gene: TRBJ2-1; abundance: .; len: 14; CDR3aa: CASSHGGSNNEQFF; CDR3nt: TGTGCCAGCAGCCACGGGGGGTCGAACAATGAGCAGTTCTTC
d_gene: .; v_gene: TRBV10-1; j_gene: TRBJ1-5; abundance: .; len: 15; CDR3aa: CASSSGAQGNQPQHF; CDR3nt: TGCGCCAGCAGCTCAGGGGCGCAGGGCAATCAGCCCCAGCATTTT
d_gene: .; v_gene: TRBV5-1; j_gene: TRBJ1-6; abundance: few; len: 15; CDR3aa: CASSLEPQGDSPLHF; CDR3nt: TGCGCCAGCAGCTTGGAGCCTCAGGGTGATTCACCCCTCCACTTT
d_gene: TRBD2; v_gene: TRBV6-1; j_gene: TRBJ2-3; abundance: .; len: 15; CDR3aa: CASSGLAGGPDTQYF; CDR3nt: TGTGCCAGCAGTGGACTAGCGGGAGGCCCAGATACGCAGTATTTT
d_gene: .; v_gene: TRBV5-4; j_gene: TRBJ1-4; abundance: few; len: 15; CDR3aa: CASSPGRGTNEKLFF; CDR3nt: TGTGCCAGCAGCCCGGGACGGGGCACTAATGAAAAACTGTTTTTT
d_gene: TRBD2; v_gene: TRBV10-3; j_gene: TRBJ2-7; abundance: medium-sized; len: 14; CDR3aa: CAISGTSESDEQYF; CDR3nt: TGTGCCATCAGCGGGACTAGCGAAAGCGACGAGCAGTACTTC
d_gene: .; v_gene: TRBV6-1; j_gene: TRBJ1-3; abundance: .; len: 14; CDR3aa: CASGGDHSGNTIYF; CDR3nt: TGTGCCAGCGGGGGGGACCACTCTGGAAACACCATATATTTT
d_gene: TRBD2; v_gene: TRBV7-2; j_gene: TRBJ2-7; abundance: .; len: 16; CDR3aa: CASSLALGGGQYEQYF; CDR3nt: TGTGCCAGCAGCTTAGCGCTGGGGGGAGGGCAGTACGAGCAGTACTTC
d_gene: TRBD1; v_gene: TRBV7-9; j_gene: TRBJ1-2; abundance: .; len: 17; CDR3aa: CASSTRTTQGTNYGYTF; CDR3nt: TGTGCCAGCAGCACGAGGACGACACAGGGGACTAACTATGGCTACACCTTC
d_gene: TRBD2; v_gene: TRBV7-2; j_gene: TRBJ2-3; abundance: medium-sized; len: 19; CDR3aa: CASSLGGLAGLHSTDTQYF; CDR3nt: TGTGCCAGCAGCTTAGGAGGACTAGCGGGACTCCATAGCACAGATACGCAGTATTTT
d_gene: .; v_gene: TRBV15; j_gene: TRBJ1-2; abundance: medium-sized; len: 12; CDR3aa: CATREDRDGYTF; CDR3nt: TGTGCCACCAGAGAAGACCGGGATGGCTACACCTTC